The clone carrying this T cell receptor (beta chain) appeared a few times. No antigen is known for it. Germline CDR1 SGHRS, CDR2 YFSETQ. The V gene lost 4 bases and the J gene lost 2 bases, with 15 bases spanning the gap. The CDR3 is made up of 15 amino acids. These data belong to a study of T cells in Graves' hyperthyroidism and ophthalmopathy. What was amplified from RNA transcripts were TCR beta CDR3 regions. The study used the HTBI primer set for a first-round RT-PCR of the TCR CDR3. TCRdb reprocessed the multiplex PCR reads via MiXCR and lists one record per CDR3 protein. The table shows approximately 700,000 distinct CDR3 sequences, with roughly 15% occurring only once. Study-wide points: In blood, most of the thyroid clonotypes expanded above 0.001 were also present.

V is TRBV5-1 and J is TRBJ2-5; D is perhaps TRBD1 or TRBD2 (5 bases each). Sequenced material: blood. This sequence was found in a man aged 18 to 35 with Graves' hyperthyroidism. CDR3 sequence: CASSTLPGPQETQYF. DNA of the CDR3: TGCGCCAGCAGCACTCTCCCGGGACCACAAGAGACCCAGTACTTC.